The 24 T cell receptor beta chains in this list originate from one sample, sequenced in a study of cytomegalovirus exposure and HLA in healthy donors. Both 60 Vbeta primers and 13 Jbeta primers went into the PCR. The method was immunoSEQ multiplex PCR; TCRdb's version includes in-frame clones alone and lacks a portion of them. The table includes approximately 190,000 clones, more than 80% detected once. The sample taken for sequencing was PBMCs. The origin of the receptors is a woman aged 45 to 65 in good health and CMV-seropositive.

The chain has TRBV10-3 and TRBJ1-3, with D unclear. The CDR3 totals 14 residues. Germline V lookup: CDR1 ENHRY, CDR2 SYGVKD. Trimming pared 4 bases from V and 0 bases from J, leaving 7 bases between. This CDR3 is CAISARASGNTIYF. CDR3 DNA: TGTGCCATCAGTGCGAGGGCCTCTGGAAACACCATATATTTT.

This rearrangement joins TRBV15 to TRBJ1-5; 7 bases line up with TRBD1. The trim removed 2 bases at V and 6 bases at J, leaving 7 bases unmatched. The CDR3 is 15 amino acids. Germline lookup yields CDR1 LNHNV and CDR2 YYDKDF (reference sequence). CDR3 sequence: CATSRSQTGSQPQHF. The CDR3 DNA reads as TGTGCCACCAGCAGATCCCAGACAGGGAGTCAGCCCCAGCATTTT.

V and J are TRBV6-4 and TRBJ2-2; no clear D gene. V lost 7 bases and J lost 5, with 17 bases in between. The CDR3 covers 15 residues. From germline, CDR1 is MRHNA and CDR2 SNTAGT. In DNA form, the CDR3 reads TGTGCCAGCACCGAGGCCCTACCTAAGACCGGGGAGCTGTTTTTT. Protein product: CASTEALPKTGELFF.

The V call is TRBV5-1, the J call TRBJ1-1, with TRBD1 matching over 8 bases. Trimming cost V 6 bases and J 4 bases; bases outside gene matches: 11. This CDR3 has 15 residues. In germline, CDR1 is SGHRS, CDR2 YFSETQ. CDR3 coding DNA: TGCGCCAGCAAGGGACAGGTCGACGTCGGCACTGAAGCTTTCTTT. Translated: CASKGQVDVGTEAFF. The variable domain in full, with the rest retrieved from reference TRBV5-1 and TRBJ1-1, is KAGVTQTPRYLIKTRGQQVTLSCSPISGHRSVSWYQQTPGQGLQFLFEYFSETQRNKGNFPGRFSGRQFSNSRSEMNVSTLELGDSALYLCASKGQVDVGTEAFFGQGTRLTVV.

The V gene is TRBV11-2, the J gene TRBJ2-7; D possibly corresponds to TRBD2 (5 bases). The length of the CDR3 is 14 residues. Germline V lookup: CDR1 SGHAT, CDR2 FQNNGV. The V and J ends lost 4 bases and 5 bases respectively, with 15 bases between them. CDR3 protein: CASSSPRGGDEQYF. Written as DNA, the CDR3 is TGTGCCAGCAGCTCCCCCCGGGGTGGGGACGAGCAGTACTTC. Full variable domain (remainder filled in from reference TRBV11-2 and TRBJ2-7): EAGVAQSPRYKIIEKRQSVAFWCNPISGHATLYWYQQILGQGPKLLIQFQNNGVVDDSQLPKDRFSAERLKGVDSTLKIQPAKLEDSAVYLCASSSPRGGDEQYFGPGTRLTVT.

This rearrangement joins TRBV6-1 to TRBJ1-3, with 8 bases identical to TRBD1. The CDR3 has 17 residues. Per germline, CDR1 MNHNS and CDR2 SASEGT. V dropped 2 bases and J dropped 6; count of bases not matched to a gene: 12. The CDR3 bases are TGTGCCAGCAGTGAACGGGGGGCCACAGGGGGAGAAAACACCATATATTTT. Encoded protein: CASSERGATGGENTIYF.

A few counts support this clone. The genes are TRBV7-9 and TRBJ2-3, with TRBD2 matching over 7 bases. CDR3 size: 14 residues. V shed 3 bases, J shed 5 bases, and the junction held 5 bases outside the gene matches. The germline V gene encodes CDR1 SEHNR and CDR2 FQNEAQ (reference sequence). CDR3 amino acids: CASSLGGLEDTQYF. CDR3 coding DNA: TGTGCCAGCAGCTTGGGAGGGTTGGAAGATACGCAGTATTTT. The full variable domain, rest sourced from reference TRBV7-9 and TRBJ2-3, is DTGVSQNPRHKITKRGQNVTFRCDPISEHNRLYWYRQTLGQGPEFLTYFQNEAQLEKSRLLSDRFSAERPKGSFSTLEIQRTEQGDSAMYLCASSLGGLEDTQYFGPGTRLTVL.

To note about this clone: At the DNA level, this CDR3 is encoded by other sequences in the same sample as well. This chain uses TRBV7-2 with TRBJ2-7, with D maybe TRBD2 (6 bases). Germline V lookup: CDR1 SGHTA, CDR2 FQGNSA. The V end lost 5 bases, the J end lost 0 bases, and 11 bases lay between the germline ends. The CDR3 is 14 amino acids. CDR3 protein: CASSTRDSSYEQYF. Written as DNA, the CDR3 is TGTGCCAGCAGCACCCGGGACTCCTCCTACGAGCAGTACTTC. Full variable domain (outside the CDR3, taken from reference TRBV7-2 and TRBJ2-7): GAGVSQSPSNKVTEKGKDVELRCDPISGHTALYWYRQSLGQGLEFLIYFQGNSAPDKSGLPSDRFSAERTGGSVSTLTIQRTQQEDSAVYLCASSTRDSSYEQYFGPGTRLTVT.

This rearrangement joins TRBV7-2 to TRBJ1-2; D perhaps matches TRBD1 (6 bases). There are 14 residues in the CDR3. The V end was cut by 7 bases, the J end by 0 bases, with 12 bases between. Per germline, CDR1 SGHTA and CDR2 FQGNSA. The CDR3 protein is CASTPGHSNYGYTF. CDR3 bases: TGTGCCAGCACCCCGGGACACTCTAACTATGGCTACACCTTC.

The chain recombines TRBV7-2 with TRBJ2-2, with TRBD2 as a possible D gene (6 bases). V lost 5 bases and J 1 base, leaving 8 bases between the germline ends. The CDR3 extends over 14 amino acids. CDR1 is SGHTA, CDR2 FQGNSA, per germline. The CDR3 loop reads CASSGRGNTGELFF. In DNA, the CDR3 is TGTGCCAGCAGCGGGCGGGGGAACACCGGGGAGCTGTTTTTT.

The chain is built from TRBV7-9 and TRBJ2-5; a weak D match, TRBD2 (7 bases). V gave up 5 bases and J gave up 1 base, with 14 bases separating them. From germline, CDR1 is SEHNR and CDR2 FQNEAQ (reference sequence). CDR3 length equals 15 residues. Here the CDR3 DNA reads TGTGCCAGCAGCAGGACTAGGGGGGGCCAAGAGACCCAGTACTTC. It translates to CASSRTRGGQETQYF.

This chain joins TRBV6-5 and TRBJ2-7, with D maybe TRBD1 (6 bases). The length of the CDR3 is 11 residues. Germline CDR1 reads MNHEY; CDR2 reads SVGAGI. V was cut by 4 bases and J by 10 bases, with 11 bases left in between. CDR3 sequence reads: CASSSPGAQYF. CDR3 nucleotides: TGTGCCAGCAGTTCCCCAGGGGCACAGTACTTC.

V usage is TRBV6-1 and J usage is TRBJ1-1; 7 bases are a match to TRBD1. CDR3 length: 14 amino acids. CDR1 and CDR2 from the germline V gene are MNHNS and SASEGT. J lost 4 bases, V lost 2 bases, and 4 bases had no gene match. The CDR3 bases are TGTGCCAGCAGTGAACGTACAGGGGTCACTGAAGCTTTCTTT. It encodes CASSERTGVTEAFF.

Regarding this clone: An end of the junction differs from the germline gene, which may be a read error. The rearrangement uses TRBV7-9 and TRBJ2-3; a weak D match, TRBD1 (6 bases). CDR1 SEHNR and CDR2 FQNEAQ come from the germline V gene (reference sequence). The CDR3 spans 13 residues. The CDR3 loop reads CSSSIGQTDTQYF. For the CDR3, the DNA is TGTTCCAGCAGCATCGGACAGACAGATACGCAGTATTTT.

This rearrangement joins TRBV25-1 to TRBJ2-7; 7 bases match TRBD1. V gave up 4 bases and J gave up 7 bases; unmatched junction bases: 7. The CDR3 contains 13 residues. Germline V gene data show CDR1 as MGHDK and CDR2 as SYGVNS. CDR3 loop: CASSGQGTREQYF. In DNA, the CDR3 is TGTGCCAGCAGTGGACAGGGAACCCGAGAGCAGTACTTC.

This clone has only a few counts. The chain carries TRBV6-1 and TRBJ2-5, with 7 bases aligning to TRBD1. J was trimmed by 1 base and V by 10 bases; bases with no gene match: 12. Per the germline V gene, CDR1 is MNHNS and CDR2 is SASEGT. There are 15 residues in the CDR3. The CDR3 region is CATPRDRVIQETQYF. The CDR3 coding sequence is TGTGCCACCCCACGGGACAGAGTTATCCAAGAGACCCAGTACTTC.

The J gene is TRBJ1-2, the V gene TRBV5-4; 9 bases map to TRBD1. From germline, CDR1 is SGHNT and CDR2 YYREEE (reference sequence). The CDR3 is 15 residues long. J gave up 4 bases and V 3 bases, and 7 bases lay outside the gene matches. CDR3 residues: CASSYGTGTIYGYTF. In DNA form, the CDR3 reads TGTGCCAGCAGCTACGGGACAGGGACTATCTATGGCTACACCTTC.

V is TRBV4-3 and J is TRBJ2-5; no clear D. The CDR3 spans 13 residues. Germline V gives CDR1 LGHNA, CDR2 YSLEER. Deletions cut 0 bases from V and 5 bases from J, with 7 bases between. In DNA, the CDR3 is TGCGCCAGCAGCCAAGATCTTGAGGAGACCCAGTACTTC. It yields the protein CASSQDLEETQYF.

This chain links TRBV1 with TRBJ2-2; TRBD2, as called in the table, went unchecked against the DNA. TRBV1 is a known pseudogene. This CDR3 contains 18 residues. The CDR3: CTSSQKGTSGGNTGELFF. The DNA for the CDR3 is TGCACCAGCAGCCAAAAAGGGACTAGCGGGGGGAACACCGGGGAGCTGTTTTTT.

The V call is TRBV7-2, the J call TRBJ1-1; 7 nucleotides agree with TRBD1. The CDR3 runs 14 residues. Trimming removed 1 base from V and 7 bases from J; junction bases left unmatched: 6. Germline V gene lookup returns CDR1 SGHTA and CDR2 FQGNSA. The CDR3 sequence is CASSLGFRTGEAFF. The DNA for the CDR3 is TGTGCCAGCAGCTTAGGCTTCCGGACAGGTGAAGCTTTCTTT.

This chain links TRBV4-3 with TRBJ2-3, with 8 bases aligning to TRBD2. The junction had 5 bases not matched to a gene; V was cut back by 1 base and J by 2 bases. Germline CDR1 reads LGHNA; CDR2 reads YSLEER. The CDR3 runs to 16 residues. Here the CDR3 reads CASSQVSGGHTDTQYF. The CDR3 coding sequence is TGCGCCAGCAGCCAAGTAAGCGGGGGCCACACAGATACGCAGTATTTT.

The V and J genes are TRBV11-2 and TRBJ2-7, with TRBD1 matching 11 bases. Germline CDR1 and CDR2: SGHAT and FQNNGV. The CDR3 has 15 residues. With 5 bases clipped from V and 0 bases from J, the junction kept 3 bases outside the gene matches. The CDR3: CASSLGTGGSYEQYF. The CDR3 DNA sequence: TGTGCCAGCAGCCTCGGGACAGGGGGCTCCTACGAGCAGTACTTC.

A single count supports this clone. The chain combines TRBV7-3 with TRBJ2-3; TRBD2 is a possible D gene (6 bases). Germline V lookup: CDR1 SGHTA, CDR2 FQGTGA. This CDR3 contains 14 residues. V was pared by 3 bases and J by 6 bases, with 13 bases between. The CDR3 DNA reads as TGTGCCAGCAGCTTCGGGACTTCCTTGGATACGCAGTATTTT. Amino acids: CASSFGTSLDTQYF.

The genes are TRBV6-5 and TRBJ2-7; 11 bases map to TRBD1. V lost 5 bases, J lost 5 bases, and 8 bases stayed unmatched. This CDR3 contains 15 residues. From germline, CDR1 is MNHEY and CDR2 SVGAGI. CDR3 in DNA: TGTGCCAGCAGTGGACCTGGACAGGGGGCCCACGAGCAGTACTTC. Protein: CASSGPGQGAHEQYF.